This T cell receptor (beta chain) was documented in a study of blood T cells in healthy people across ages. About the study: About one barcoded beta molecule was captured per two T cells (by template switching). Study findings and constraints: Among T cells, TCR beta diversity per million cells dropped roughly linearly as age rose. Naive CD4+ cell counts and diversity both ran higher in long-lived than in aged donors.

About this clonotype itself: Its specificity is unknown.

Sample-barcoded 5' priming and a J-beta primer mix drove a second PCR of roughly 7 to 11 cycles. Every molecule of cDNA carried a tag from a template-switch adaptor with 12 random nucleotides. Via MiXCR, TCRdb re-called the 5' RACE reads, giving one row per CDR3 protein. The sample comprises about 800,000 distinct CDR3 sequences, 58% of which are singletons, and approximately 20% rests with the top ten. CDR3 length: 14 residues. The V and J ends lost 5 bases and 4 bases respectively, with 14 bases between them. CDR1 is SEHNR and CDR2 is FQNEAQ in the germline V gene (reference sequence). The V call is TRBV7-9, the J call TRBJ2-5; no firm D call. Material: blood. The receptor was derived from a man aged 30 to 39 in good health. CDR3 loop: CASSHEWPGETQYF. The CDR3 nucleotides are TGTGCCAGCAGCCACGAGTGGCCCGGAGAGACCCAGTACTTC.